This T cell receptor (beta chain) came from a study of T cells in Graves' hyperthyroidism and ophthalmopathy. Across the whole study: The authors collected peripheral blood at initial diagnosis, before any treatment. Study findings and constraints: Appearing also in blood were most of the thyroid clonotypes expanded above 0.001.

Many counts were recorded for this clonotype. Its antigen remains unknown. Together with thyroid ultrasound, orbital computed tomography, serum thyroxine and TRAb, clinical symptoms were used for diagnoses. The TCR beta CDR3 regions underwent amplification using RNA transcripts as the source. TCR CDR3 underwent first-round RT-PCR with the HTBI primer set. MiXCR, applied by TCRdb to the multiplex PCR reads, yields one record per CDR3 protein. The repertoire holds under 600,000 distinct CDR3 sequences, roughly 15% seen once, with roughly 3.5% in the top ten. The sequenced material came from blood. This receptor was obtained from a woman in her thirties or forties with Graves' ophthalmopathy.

CDR3 DNA sequence: TGTGCCAGCAGTTTAACCCGTTTAGGTGGGAATTCACCCCTCCACTTT. This translates into CASSLTRLGGNSPLHF. This chain joins TRBV27 and TRBJ1-6; D is uncertain. Germline CDR1 is MNHEY and CDR2 is SMNVEV (reference sequence). The germline V and J ends were trimmed by 2 bases and 7 bases, with 15 bases remaining between them. The CDR3 is 16 amino acids.